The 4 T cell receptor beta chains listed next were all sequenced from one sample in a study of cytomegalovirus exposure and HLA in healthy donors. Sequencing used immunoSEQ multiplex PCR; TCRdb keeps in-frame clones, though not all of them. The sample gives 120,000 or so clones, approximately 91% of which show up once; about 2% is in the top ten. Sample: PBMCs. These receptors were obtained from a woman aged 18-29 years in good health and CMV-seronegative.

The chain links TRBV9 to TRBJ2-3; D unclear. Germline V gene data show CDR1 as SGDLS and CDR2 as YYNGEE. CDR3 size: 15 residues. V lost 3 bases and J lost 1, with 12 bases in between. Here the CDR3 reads CASSAPGVGTDTQYF. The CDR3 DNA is TGTGCCAGCAGCGCCCCCGGAGTCGGCACAGATACGCAGTATTTT.

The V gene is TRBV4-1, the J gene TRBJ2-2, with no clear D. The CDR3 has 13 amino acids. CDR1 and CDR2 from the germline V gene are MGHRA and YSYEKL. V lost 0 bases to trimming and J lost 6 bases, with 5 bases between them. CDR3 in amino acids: CASSQDLAGELFF. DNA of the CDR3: TGCGCCAGCAGCCAAGATCTTGCCGGGGAGCTGTTTTTT.

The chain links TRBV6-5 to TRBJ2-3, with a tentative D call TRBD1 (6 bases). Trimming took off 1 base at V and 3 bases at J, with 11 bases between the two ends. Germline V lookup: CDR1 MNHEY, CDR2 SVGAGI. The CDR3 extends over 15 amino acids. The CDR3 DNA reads TGTGCCAGCAGTTACTGGACAGAGGGAACAGATACGCAGTATTTT. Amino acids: CASSYWTEGTDTQYF.

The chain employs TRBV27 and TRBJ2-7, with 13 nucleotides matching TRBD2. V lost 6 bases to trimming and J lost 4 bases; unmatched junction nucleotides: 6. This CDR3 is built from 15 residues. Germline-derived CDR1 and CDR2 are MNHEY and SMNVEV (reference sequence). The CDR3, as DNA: TGTGCCAGCAGCTGGACTAGCGGGAGTACTTACGAGCAGTACTTC. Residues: CASSWTSGSTYEQYF.